The rows below give T cell receptor beta chains drawn from one sample of a study of early T cells in non-severe SARS-CoV-2 infection. From the 5' RACE reads, TCRdb called clonotypes with MiXCR, one entry per CDR3 protein. Among nearly 55,000 distinct CDR3 sequences listed, around 7.7% were seen once. The material sequenced was whole blood, taken at baseline. These receptors originate from an adult who was a healthcare worker with PCR-confirmed SARS-CoV-2 infection or an uninfected control (not recorded which). CDR3s include the opening cysteine and the closing phenylalanine or tryptophan. The order of the fields is CDR3 DNA, CDR3 protein, V gene, clone size, J gene, D gene. The D gene is left open where the match is weak. Size tells how often a clone was seen (once, few, many) or the class of an expanded clone, and some rows leave it out.

DNA: TGCAGTGCTAGAGATAATTCGGCAGGGGGCGCTAAATCACCCCTCCACTTT
CDR3: CSARDNSAGGAKSPLHF
V: TRBV20-1
size: many
J: TRBJ1-6
D: TRBD1

DNA: TGTGCCAGCTCACCCTGGGCGGATCACACAGATACGCAGTATTTT
CDR3: CASSPWADHTDTQYF
V: TRBV18
size: many
J: TRBJ2-3
D: NA

DNA: TGTGCCAGCAGTGAACGGTTGACGGGGAGGACCCAGTACTTC
CDR3: CASSERLTGRTQYF
V: TRBV6-1
size: NA
J: TRBJ2-5
D: NA

DNA: TGTGCCAGCAGGTATTCCGGGACAGCTAACACTGAAGCTTTCTTT
CDR3: CASRYSGTANTEAFF
V: TRBV28
size: many
J: TRBJ1-1
D: TRBD1

DNA: TGCGCCAGCAGAGAGACAGGCGCGTCTAATGAAAAACTGTTTTTT
CDR3: CASRETGASNEKLFF
V: TRBV5-1
size: NA
J: TRBJ1-4
D: NA

DNA: TGTGCCAGCAGTGAACTGTGGACAGGGGGCTTCGGGGAGCTGTTTTTT
CDR3: CASSELWTGGFGELFF
V: TRBV6-1
size: few
J: TRBJ2-2
D: TRBD1

DNA: TGCAGCGTTGATGGGCTAGCGGGTGAAGATACGCAGTATTTT
CDR3: CSVDGLAGEDTQYF
V: TRBV29-1
size: few
J: TRBJ2-3
D: TRBD2

DNA: TGTGCCAGCAGTTTATCGTACGGGAGTAGCGAGCAGTACTTC
CDR3: CASSLSYGSSEQYF
V: TRBV12-3/TRBV12-4
size: NA
J: TRBJ2-7
D: NA

DNA: TGTGCCAGCAGCGTACAAGGGTCATCCTACAATGAGCAGTTCTTC
CDR3: CASSVQGSSYNEQFF
V: TRBV9
size: NA
J: TRBJ2-1
D: NA

DNA: TGTGCCAGCAGCTTACCCGGGACCTCCTACGAGCAGTACTTC
CDR3: CASSLPGTSYEQYF
V: TRBV7-9
size: many
J: TRBJ2-7
D: NA